This T cell receptor beta chain was sequenced for a study of OX40 agonist ivuxolimab in advanced cancers. This table comes from immunoSEQ multiplex PCR, and its TCRdb copy is limited to in-frame clones, with some not included. The sample yields tens of thousands of clones, over 75% seen once. V gave up 4 bases and J gave up 0 bases; unmatched junction bases: 7. Germline CDR1 SGHRS, CDR2 YFSETQ. The CDR3 length is 16 residues. The material was CD4+ or CD8+ T cells sorted from blood, obtained in a trial of the OX40 agonist ivuxolimab. The receptor was derived from an adult with an advanced solid tumor such as melanoma, head and neck, liver or kidney cancer. The chain couples TRBV5-1 to TRBJ1-3, with 7 positions matching TRBD1. CDR3 sequence: CASSLTGPRSGNTIYF. As DNA, the CDR3 is TGCGCCAGCAGCCTGACAGGGCCCCGCTCTGGAAACACCATATATTTT.